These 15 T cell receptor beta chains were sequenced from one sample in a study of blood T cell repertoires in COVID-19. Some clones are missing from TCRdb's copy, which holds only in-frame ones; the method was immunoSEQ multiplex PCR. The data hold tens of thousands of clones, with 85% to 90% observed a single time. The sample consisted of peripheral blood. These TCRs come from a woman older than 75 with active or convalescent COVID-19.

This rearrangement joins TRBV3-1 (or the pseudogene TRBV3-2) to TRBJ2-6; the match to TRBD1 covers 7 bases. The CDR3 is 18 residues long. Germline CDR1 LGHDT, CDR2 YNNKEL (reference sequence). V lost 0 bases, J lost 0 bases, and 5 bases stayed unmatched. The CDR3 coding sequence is TGTGCCAGCAGCCAAGATGAGTGGGACAGCTCTGGGGCCAACGTCCTGACTTTC. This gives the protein CASSQDEWDSSGANVLTF.

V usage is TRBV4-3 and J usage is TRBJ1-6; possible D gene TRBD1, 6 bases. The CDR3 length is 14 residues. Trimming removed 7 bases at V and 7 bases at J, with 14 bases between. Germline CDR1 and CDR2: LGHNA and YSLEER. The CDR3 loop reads CASTWDKENSPLHF. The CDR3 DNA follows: TGCGCCAGCACCTGGGACAAGGAAAATTCACCCCTCCACTTT.

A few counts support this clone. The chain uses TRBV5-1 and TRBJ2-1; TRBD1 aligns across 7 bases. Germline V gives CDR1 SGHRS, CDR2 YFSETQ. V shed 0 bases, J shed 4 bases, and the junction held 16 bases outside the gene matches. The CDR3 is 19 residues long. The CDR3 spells CASSLAGSRGREGYNEQFF. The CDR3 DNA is TGCGCCAGCAGCTTGGCTGGTAGCAGGGGGAGAGAGGGTTACAATGAGCAGTTCTTC.

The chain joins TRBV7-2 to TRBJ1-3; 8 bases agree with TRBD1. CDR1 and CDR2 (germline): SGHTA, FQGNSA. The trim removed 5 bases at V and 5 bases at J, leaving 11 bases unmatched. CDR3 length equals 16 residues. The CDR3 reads CASSAIPGGSRNTIYF. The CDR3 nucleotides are TGTGCCAGCAGCGCCATACCAGGGGGCTCGAGAAACACCATATATTTT.

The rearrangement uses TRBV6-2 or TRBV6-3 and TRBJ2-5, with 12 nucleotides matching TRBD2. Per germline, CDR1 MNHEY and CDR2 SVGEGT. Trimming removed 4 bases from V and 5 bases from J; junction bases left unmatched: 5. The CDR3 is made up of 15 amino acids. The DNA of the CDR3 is TGTGCCAGCAGTTGGTCTAGCGGGAGGGGTGAGACCCAGTACTTC. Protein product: CASSWSSGRGETQYF.

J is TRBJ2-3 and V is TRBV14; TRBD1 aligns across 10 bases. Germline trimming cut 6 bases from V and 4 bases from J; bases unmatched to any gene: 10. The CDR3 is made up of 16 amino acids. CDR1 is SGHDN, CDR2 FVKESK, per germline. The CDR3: CASSPPGQGWSDTQYF. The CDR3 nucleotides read TGTGCCAGCAGTCCTCCGGGACAGGGGTGGTCAGATACGCAGTATTTT.

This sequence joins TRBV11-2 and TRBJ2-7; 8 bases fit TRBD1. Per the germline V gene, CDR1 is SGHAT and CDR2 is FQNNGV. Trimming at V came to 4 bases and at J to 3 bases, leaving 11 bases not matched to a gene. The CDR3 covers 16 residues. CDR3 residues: CASSYEPVGQGYEQYF. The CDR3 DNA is TGTGCCAGCAGCTACGAACCCGTTGGACAGGGCTACGAGCAGTACTTC.

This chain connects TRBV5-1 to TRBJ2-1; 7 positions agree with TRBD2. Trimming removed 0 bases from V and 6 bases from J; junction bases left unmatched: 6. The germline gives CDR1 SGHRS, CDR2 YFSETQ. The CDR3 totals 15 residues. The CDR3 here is CASSLGSGTGNEQFF. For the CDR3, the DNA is TGCGCCAGCAGCTTGGGAAGCGGGACGGGCAATGAGCAGTTCTTC.

The CDR3 loop is CASAMTSGIQYF. The CDR3 nucleotides are TGTGCCAGCGCCATGACTAGCGGGATCCAATACTTC. The rearrangement joins TRBV6-5 to TRBJ2-4; 11 bases align to TRBD2. The CDR3 contains 12 residues. Trimming at V came to 8 bases and at J to 16 bases, leaving 10 bases not matched to a gene. The germline gives CDR1 MNHEY, CDR2 SVGAGI.

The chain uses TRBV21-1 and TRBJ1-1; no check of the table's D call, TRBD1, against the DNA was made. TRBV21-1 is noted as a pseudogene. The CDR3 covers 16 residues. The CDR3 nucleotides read TGTGCCAGCAGCAAAGGGAAGGGGCGGCAGAACACTGAAGCTTTCTTT. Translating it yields CASSKGKGRQNTEAFF.

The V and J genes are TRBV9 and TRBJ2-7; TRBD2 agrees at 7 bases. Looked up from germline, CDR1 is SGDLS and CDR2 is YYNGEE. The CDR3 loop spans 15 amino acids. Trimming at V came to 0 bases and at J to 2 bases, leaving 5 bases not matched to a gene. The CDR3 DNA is TGTGCCAGCAGCGTAGGGGAGGGAGTGACCTACGAGCAGTACTTC. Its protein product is CASSVGEGVTYEQYF.

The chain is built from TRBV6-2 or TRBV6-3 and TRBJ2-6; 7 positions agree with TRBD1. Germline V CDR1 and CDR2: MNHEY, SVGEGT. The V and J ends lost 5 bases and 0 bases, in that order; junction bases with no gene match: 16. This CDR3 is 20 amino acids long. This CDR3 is CASSNQLPGQTISGANVLTF. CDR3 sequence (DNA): TGTGCCAGCAGTAACCAACTCCCGGGACAGACGATCTCTGGGGCCAACGTCCTGACTTTC.

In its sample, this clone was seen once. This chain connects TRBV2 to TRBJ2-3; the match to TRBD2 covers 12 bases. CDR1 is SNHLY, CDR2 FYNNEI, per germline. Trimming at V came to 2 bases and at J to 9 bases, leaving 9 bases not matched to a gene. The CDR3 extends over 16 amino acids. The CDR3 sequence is CASSEFRLAGGGTQYF. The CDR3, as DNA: TGTGCCAGCAGTGAATTTAGGCTAGCGGGAGGGGGGACGCAGTATTTT.

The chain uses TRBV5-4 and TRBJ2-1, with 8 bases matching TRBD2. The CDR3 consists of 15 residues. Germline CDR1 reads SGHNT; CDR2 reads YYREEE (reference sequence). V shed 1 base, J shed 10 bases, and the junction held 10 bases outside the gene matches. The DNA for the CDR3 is TGTGCCAGCAGCTTGATTTCGGGAGGGGCTAGGGAGCAGTTCTTC. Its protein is CASSLISGGAREQFF.

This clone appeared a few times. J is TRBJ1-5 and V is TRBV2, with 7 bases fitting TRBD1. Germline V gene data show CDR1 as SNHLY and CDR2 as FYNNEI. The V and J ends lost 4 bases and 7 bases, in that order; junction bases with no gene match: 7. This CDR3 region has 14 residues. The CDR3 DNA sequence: TGTGCCAGCAGTGTTAAGGGGGCAAAGCAGCCCCAGCATTTT. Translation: CASSVKGAKQPQHF. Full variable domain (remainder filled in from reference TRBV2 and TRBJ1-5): EPEVTQTPSHQVTQMGQEVILRCVPISNHLYFYWYRQILGQKVEFLVSFYNNEISEKSEIFDDQFSVERPDGSNFTLKIRSTKLEDSAMYFCASSVKGAKQPQHFGDGTRLSIL.